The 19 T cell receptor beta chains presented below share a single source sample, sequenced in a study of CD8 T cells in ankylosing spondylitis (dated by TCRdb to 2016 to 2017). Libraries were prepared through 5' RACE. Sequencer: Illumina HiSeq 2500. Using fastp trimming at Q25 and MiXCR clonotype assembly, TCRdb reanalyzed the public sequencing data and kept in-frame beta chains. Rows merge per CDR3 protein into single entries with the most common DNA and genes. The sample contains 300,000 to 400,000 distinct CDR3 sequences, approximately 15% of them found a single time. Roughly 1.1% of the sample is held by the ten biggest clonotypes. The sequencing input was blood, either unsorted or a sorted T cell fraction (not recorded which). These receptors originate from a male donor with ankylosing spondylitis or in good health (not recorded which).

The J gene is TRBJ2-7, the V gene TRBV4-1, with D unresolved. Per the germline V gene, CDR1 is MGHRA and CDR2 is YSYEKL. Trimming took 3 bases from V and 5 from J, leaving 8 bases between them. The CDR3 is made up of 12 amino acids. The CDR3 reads CASSHYRNEQYF. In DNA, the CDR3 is TGCGCCAGCAGCCATTACAGAAACGAGCAGTACTTC.

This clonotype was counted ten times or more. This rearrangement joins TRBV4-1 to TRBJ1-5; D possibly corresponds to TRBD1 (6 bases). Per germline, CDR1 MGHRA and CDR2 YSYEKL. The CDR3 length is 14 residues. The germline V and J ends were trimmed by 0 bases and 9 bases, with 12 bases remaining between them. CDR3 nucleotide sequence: TGCGCCAGCAGCCAAGAGGGGGCTATACTGCCCCAGCATTTT. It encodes CASSQEGAILPQHF.

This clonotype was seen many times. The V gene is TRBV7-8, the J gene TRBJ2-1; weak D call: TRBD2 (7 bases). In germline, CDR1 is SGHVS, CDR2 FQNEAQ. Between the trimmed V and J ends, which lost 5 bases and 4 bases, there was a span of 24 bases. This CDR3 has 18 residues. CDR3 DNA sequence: TGTGCCAGCAGCCCGCTACAATTAGGGGCGGGGGCTTACAATGAGCAGTTCTTC. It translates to CASSPLQLGAGAYNEQFF. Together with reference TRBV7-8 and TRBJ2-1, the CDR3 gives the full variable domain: GAGVSQSPRYKVAKRGQDVALRCDPISGHVSLFWYQQALGQGPEFLTYFQNEAQLDKSGLPSDRFFAERPEGSVSTLKIQRTQQEDSAVYLCASSPLQLGAGAYNEQFFGPGTRLTVL.

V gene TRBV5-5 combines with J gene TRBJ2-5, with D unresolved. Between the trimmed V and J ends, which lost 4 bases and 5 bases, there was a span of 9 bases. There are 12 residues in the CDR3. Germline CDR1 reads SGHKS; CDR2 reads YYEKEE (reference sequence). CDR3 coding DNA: TGTGCCAGCAGCGCGAGTGACGAGACCCAGTACTTC. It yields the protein CASSASDETQYF.

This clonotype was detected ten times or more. The CDR3, as DNA: TGTGCCAGCAGCCCTTCCGGACTAGCGGGAGTTCGGCATGAGCAGTTCTTC. Translating it yields CASSPSGLAGVRHEQFF. The V and J genes are TRBV11-2 and TRBJ2-1; 13 nucleotides match TRBD2. Germline V gene lookup returns CDR1 SGHAT and CDR2 FQNNGV. The CDR3 totals 17 residues. Losses at the gene ends were 5 bases for V and 8 bases for J; bases not matched to a gene: 12.

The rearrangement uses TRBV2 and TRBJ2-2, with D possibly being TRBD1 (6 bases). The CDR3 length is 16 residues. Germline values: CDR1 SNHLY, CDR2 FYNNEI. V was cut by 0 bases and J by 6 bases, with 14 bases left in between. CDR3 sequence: CASSEALLGGAGELFF. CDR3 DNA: TGTGCCAGCAGTGAAGCCCTTTTAGGGGGAGCCGGGGAGCTGTTTTTT. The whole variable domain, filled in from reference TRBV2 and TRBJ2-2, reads EPEVTQTPSHQVTQMGQEVILRCVPISNHLYFYWYRQILGQKVEFLVSFYNNEISEKSEIFDDQFSVERPDGSNFTLKIRSTKLEDSAMYFCASSEALLGGAGELFFGEGSRLTVL.

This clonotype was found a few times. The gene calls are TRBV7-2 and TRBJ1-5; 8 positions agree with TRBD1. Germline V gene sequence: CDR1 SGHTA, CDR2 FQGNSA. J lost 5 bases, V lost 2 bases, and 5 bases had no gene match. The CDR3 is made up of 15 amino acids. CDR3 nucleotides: TGTGCCAGCAGCTTACAGGGGGCCCCCGATCAGCCCCAGCATTTT. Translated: CASSLQGAPDQPQHF. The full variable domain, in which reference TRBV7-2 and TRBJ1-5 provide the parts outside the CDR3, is GAGVSQSPSNKVTEKGKDVELRCDPISGHTALYWYRQSLGQGLEFLIYFQGNSAPDKSGLPSDRFSAERTGGSVSTLTIQRTQQEDSAVYLCASSLQGAPDQPQHFGDGTRLSIL.

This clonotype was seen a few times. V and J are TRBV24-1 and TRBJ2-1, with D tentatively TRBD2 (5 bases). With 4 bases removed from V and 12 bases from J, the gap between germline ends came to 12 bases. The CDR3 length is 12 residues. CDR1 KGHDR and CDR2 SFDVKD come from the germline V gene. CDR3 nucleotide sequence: TGTGCCACCAGTGAAATCCGGGGTGCGCAGTTCTTC. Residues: CATSEIRGAQFF.

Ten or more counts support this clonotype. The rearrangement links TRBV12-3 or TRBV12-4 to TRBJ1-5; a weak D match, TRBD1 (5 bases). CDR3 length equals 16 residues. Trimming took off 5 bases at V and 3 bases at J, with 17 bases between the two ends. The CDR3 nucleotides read TGTGCCAGCAGTATTTACGGCGGGGGGGACAATCAGCCCCAGCATTTT. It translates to CASSIYGGGDNQPQHF.

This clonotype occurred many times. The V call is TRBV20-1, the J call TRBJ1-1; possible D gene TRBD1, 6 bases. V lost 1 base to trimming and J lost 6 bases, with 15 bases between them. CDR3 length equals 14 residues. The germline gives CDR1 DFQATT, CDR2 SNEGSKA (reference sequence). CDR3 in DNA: TGCAGTGCTAGAGGGTTAGGGGGGTTCGCTGAAGCTTTCTTT. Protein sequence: CSARGLGGFAEAFF.

CDR3 coding DNA: TGCAGCCCCCGACGAGTGAACACTGAAGCTTTCTTT. Translated, it gives CSPRRVNTEAFF. The chain employs TRBV29-1 and TRBJ1-1; no firm D call. This CDR3 is 12 amino acids long. The V end was cut by 8 bases, the J end by 0 bases, with 10 bases between. Germline lookup yields CDR1 SQVTM and CDR2 ANQGSEA.

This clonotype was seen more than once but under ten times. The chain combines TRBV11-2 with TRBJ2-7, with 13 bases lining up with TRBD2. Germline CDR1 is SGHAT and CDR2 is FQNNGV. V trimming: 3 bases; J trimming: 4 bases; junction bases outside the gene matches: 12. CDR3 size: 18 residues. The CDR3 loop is CASSLGLAGPTTGYEQYF. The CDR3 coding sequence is TGTGCCAGCAGCTTGGGACTAGCGGGACCGACGACGGGTTACGAGCAGTACTTC.

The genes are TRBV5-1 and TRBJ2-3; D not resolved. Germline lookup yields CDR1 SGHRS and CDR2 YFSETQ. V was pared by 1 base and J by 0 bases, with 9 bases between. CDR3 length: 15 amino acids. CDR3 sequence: CASSLTATSTDTQYF. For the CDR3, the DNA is TGCGCCAGCAGCTTGACGGCCACTAGCACAGATACGCAGTATTTT. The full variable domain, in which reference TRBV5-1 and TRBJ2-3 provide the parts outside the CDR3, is KAGVTQTPRYLIKTRGQQVTLSCSPISGHRSVSWYQQTPGQGLQFLFEYFSETQRNKGNFPGRFSGRQFSNSRSEMNVSTLELGDSALYLCASSLTATSTDTQYFGPGTRLTVL.

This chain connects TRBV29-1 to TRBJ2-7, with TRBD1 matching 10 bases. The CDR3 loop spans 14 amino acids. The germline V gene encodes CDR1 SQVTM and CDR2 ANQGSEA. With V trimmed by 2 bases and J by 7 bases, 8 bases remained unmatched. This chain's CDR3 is CSVEKTGGFGEQYF. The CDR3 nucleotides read TGCAGCGTTGAAAAGACAGGGGGCTTTGGTGAGCAGTACTTC.

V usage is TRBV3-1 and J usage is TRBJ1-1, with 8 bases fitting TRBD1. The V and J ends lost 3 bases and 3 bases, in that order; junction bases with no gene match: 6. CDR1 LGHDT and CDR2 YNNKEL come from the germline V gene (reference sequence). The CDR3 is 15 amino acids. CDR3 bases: TGTGCCAGCAGCCATACTGACAGGGGCGACACTGAAGCTTTCTTT. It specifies CASSHTDRGDTEAFF.

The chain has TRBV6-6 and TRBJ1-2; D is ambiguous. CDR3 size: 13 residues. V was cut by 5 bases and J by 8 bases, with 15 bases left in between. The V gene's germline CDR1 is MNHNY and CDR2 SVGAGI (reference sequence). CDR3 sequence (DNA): TGTGCCAGCAGTCCTCCGACCCGGGAGGGCTACACCTTC. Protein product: CASSPPTREGYTF.

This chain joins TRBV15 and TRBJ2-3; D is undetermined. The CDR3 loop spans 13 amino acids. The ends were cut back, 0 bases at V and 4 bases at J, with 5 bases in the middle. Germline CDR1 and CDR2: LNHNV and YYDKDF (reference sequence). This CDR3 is CATSREWADTQYF. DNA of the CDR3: TGTGCCACCAGCAGAGAATGGGCAGATACGCAGTATTTT.

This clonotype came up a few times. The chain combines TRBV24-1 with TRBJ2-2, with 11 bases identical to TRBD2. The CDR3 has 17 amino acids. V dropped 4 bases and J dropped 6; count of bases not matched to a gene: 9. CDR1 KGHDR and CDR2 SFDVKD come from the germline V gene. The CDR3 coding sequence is TGTGCCACCAGTGAACCCAGGACTAGCGGGCGTCCCGGGGAGCTGTTTTTT. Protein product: CATSEPRTSGRPGELFF.

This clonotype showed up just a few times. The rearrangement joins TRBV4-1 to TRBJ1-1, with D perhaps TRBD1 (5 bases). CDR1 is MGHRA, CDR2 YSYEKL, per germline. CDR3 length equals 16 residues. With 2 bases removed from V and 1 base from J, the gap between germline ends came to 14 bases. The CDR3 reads CASSQRTGRWNTEAFF. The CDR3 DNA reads TGCGCCAGCAGCCAACGGACGGGACGGTGGAACACTGAAGCTTTCTTT.